What follows is one T cell receptor (beta chain) and its context. Trimming took 0 bases from V and 1 from J, leaving 12 bases between them. The length of the CDR3 is 16 residues. Germline V lookup: CDR1 MNHEY, CDR2 SVGAGI. This sample stems from a study of immune characterization of retroperitoneal liposarcoma. TCRdb processed the PCR reads anew with MiXCR; each CDR3 protein has one entry. Here the sample spans roughly 2,500 distinct CDR3 sequences, under 30% being singletons. V and J are TRBV6-5 and TRBJ2-5; D is tentatively TRBD1 or TRBD2 (5 bases each). The specimen was tumor tissue. The TCR sequence derives from a male donor with retroperitoneal liposarcoma. In DNA, the CDR3 is TGTGCCAGCAGTTACTCGGCCGGGGCTCTCCAAGAGACCCAGTACTTC. Translated, it gives CASSYSAGALQETQYF.